The 24 T cell receptor beta chains presented below share a single source sample, sequenced in a study of T-cell reconstitution after alpha-beta-depleted transplantation in children. A library of TCRbeta sequences, prepared with unique molecular identifiers, was generated. TCRdb passed the PCR reads through MiXCR, listing each CDR3 protein once. Of approximately 190,000 distinct CDR3 sequences in the sample, roughly 9.1% are singletons; the top ten hold roughly a third. Specimen: PBMCs, mostly from graft donor cells, collected 360 days after TCRalphabeta/CD19-depleted stem cell transplant. Every receptor here comes from a male patient between 2 and 10 years old who had a stem cell transplant for acute myeloid leukemia, so the T cells may come from the graft donor.

This clonotype came up many times. This sequence joins TRBV4-2 and TRBJ2-7; tentatively, D is TRBD1 (6 bases). The CDR3 spans 19 residues. Trimming shortened V by 6 bases and J by 2 bases, and 29 bases separated the two germline ends. Per germline, CDR1 LGHNA and CDR2 YNFKEQ. CDR3 sequence: CASSDDRPGQLLRTYEQYF. The CDR3 DNA reads as TGTGCCAGCAGTGACGACAGGCCAGGTCAGCTTTTAAGGACCTACGAGCAGTACTTC.

This clonotype was counted only a few times. The chain is built from TRBV5-1 and TRBJ1-5, with 9 bases fitting TRBD1. The V and J ends lost 0 bases and 4 bases, in that order; junction bases with no gene match: 2. Germline-derived CDR1 and CDR2 are SGHRS and YFSETQ. The length of the CDR3 is 15 residues. CDR3 coding DNA: TGCGCCAGCAGCTTGGGGGACAGGGAAAATCAGCCCCAGCATTTT. Encoded protein: CASSLGDRENQPQHF.

The table lists this clonotype with a few counts. V usage is TRBV3-1 and J usage is TRBJ2-3, with D unclear. Germline values: CDR1 LGHDT, CDR2 YNNKEL (reference sequence). This CDR3 is 15 amino acids long. Trimming took 1 base from V and 2 from J, leaving 10 bases between them. The CDR3 here is CASSQAGGDTDTQYF. CDR3 DNA: TGTGCCAGCAGCCAAGCTGGTGGGGACACAGATACGCAGTATTTT.

There are many counts of this clonotype. This chain uses TRBV12-3 or TRBV12-4 with TRBJ2-1; D is unclear. V was pared by 3 bases and J by 7 bases, with 19 bases between. CDR3 length: 16 amino acids. In DNA form, the CDR3 reads TGTGCCAGCAGTTTTGAGTTTCGTTGGAGAAGGAATGAGCAGTTCTTC. It specifies CASSFEFRWRRNEQFF.

This clonotype was found many times. The CDR3 loop is CASSLVSGGVQPQHF. DNA of the CDR3: TGTGCCAGCAGCTTAGTATCAGGGGGCGTGCAGCCCCAGCATTTT. The J gene is TRBJ1-5, the V gene TRBV7-2, with 8 bases aligning to TRBD1. The V gene end was trimmed by 1 base and the J gene end by 7 bases; junction bases not matched to a gene: 6. The CDR3 totals 15 residues. The germline gives CDR1 SGHTA, CDR2 FQGNSA.

This clonotype occurred many times. The chain couples TRBV9 to TRBJ2-5; D uncertain. Germline loops: CDR1 SGDLS, CDR2 YYNGEE. The CDR3 runs 14 residues. The V end lost 1 base, the J end lost 5 bases, and 12 bases lay between the germline ends. The DNA for the CDR3 is TGTGCCAGCAGCGTACTCCCCAGTCGCGAGACCCAGTACTTC. Translation gives CASSVLPSRETQYF. The complete variable domain, with remaining parts taken from reference TRBV9 and TRBJ2-5, reads DSGVTQTPKHLITATGQRVTLRCSPRSGDLSVYWYQQSLDQGLQFLIQYYNGEERAKGNILERFSAQQFPDLHSELNLSSLELGDSALYFCASSVLPSRETQYFGPGTRLLVL.

This clonotype was counted at least ten times. The gene calls are TRBV20-1 and TRBJ2-2; 11 bases align to TRBD2. CDR1 is DFQATT, CDR2 SNEGSKA, per germline (reference sequence). This CDR3 is built from 15 residues. The V gene end was trimmed by 6 bases and the J gene end by 1 base; junction bases not matched to a gene: 4. CDR3 loop: CSAKLAGVNTGELFF. DNA for the CDR3: TGCAGTGCCAAACTAGCGGGGGTGAACACCGGGGAGCTGTTTTTT.

V and J are TRBV21-1 and TRBJ2-3; the table's TRBD2 call for D was not verified on the DNA. TRBV21-1 is assigned pseudogene status. The CDR3 sequence is 16 residues long. In nucleotides, the CDR3 is TGTGCCAGCAGCTCGGGGTCTCTCGGGAATAACGATACGCAGTATTTT. It encodes CASSSGSLGNNDTQYF.

Only a few counts were recorded for this clonotype. The genes are TRBV20-1 and TRBJ2-2, with no clear D. Per the germline V gene, CDR1 is DFQATT and CDR2 is SNEGSKA (reference sequence). The V end lost 0 bases, the J end lost 4 bases, and 12 bases lay between the germline ends. This CDR3 has 15 amino acids. CDR3 nucleotides: TGCAGTGCTAGAGAAATAGGAGCCGGCACCGGGGAGCTGTTTTTT. Protein sequence: CSAREIGAGTGELFF.

At least ten counts were recorded for this clonotype. This chain uses TRBV11-1 with TRBJ2-2; 7 bases match TRBD1. The CDR3 length is 14 residues. The trim removed 4 bases at V and 5 bases at J, leaving 4 bases unmatched. Germline assignment: CDR1 SGHAT and CDR2 FQDESV (reference sequence). The CDR3 is CASSSPGQTGELFF. Written as DNA, the CDR3 is TGTGCCAGCAGCTCACCGGGACAGACCGGGGAGCTGTTTTTT.

This clonotype was observed a few times. The rearrangement links TRBV5-1 to TRBJ2-5; 9 nucleotides line up with TRBD2. The germline CDR1 and CDR2 sequences are SGHRS and YFSETQ. Unmatched junction bases numbered 6, after V lost 0 bases and J lost 6 bases. The CDR3 is 15 residues long. DNA for the CDR3: TGCGCCAGCAGCTTGGGTCTAGCGGGGATAAAGACCCAGTACTTC. It codes for CASSLGLAGIKTQYF.

The genes are TRBV11-2 and TRBJ2-7; 9 nucleotides align to TRBD2. Trimming removed 5 bases from V and 0 bases from J; junction bases left unmatched: 5. This CDR3 has 15 amino acids. Germline V gene lookup returns CDR1 SGHAT and CDR2 FQNNGV. CDR3 loop: CASSPSGVSSYEQYV. The CDR3 DNA reads as TGTGCCAGCAGCCCTAGCGGGGTGAGCTCCTACGAGCAGTACGTC.

This clonotype occurred many times. The rearrangement joins TRBV6-1 to TRBJ2-1, with D perhaps TRBD2 (7 bases). V was trimmed by 10 bases and J by 1 base, leaving 14 bases between them. There are 14 residues in the CDR3. Germline CDR1 MNHNS, CDR2 SASEGT. The CDR3 DNA sequence: TGTGCCACCCGGGGGCGGGGGTCCTACAATGAGCAGTTCTTC. It codes for CATRGRGSYNEQFF.

The J gene is TRBJ2-1, the V gene TRBV15, with D hard to call. V was clipped by 3 bases and J by 6 bases, with 6 bases between them. This CDR3 has 12 amino acids. Germline assignment: CDR1 LNHNV and CDR2 YYDKDF (reference sequence). CDR3 nucleotide sequence: TGTGCCACCAGCAGGGGCCCCAATGAGCAGTTCTTC. Translation: CATSRGPNEQFF.

This clonotype was found a few times. The CDR3 region is CSARDEGSQETQYF. CDR3 DNA: TGCAGTGCTAGAGATGAGGGCAGCCAAGAGACCCAGTACTTC. The chain is built from TRBV20-1 and TRBJ2-5, with D possibly TRBD2 on 5 matching bases. The CDR3 consists of 14 residues. V lost 0 bases and J lost 1, with 9 bases in between. CDR1 and CDR2 (germline): DFQATT, SNEGSKA (reference sequence).

This clonotype was seen only a few times. The chain is built from TRBV11-2 and TRBJ1-6; TRBD1 matches at 12 bases. With 5 bases clipped from V and 9 bases from J, the junction kept 2 bases outside the gene matches. In germline, CDR1 is SGHAT, CDR2 FQNNGV. The CDR3 loop spans 14 amino acids. CDR3 sequence reads: CASSMGQGASPLHF. The CDR3, as DNA: TGTGCCAGCAGCATGGGACAGGGGGCTTCACCCCTCCACTTT.

This clonotype has only a few counts. The J gene is TRBJ2-2, the V gene TRBV15; D might be TRBD2 (6 bases). Germline values: CDR1 LNHNV, CDR2 YYDKDF (reference sequence). Trimming left V 5 bases short and J 1 base short, with 14 bases between. The CDR3 is made up of 16 amino acids. CDR3 protein: CATSQTGTLNTGELFF. Written as DNA, the CDR3 is TGTGCCACCAGCCAGACCGGGACTTTGAACACCGGGGAGCTGTTTTTT.

V is TRBV5-6 and J is TRBJ2-5; the D gene is possibly TRBD2 (5 bases). The germline V gene encodes CDR1 SGHDT and CDR2 YYEEEE. V was cut by 5 bases and J by 3 bases, with 11 bases left in between. This CDR3 region has 13 residues. CDR3 region: CASSPGLEETQYF. DNA for the CDR3: TGTGCCAGCAGTCCGGGGTTAGAAGAGACCCAGTACTTC. Complete variable domain (other parts from reference TRBV5-6 and TRBJ2-5): DAGVTQSPTHLIKTRGQQVTLRCSPKSGHDTVSWYQQALGQGPQFIFQYYEEEERQRGNFPDRFSGHQFPNYSSELNVNALLLGDSALYLCASSPGLEETQYFGPGTRLLVL.

For this clonotype: Its ends do not fully match the called genes, so a read error is possible. V is TRBV5-1 and J is TRBJ1-1; D is unresolved. Germline V gene sequence: CDR1 SGHRS, CDR2 YFSETQ. CDR3 length equals 15 residues. CDR3 DNA: TGCGCCAGCAGCCCCGCTGGTTCAGGTATTCGTGAATCTTTCTTT. It is translated as CASSPAGSGIRESFF.

This clonotype has a handful of counts. The J gene is TRBJ2-7, the V gene TRBV12-3 or TRBV12-4; TRBD2 is a possible D gene (6 bases). The length of the CDR3 is 13 residues. The V end lost 6 bases, the J end lost 7 bases, and 16 bases lay between the germline ends. This CDR3 is CASSLRGNSEQYV. The CDR3 DNA is TGTGCCAGCAGCCTACGGGGGAACTCGGAGCAGTACGTC.

This clonotype has a count of ten or more. This chain connects TRBV10-3 to TRBJ2-3, with D possibly TRBD2 on 6 matching bases. Trimming took 0 bases from V and 4 from J, leaving 11 bases between them. CDR1 ENHRY and CDR2 SYGVKD come from the germline V gene. CDR3 length equals 15 residues. In nucleotides, the CDR3 is TGTGCCATCAGTGAGTCAAGGAGGGCCCCAGATACGCAGTATTTT. It yields the protein CAISESRRAPDTQYF.

This clonotype was picked up a small number of times. The chain is built from TRBV5-1 and TRBJ2-5; tentative D call: TRBD2 (5 bases). The CDR3 loop spans 14 amino acids. The germline gives CDR1 SGHRS, CDR2 YFSETQ. V lost 0 bases and J lost 5, with 11 bases in between. Written as DNA, the CDR3 is TGCGCCAGCAGCTTGGTACGGAGAGGGGAGACCCAGTACTTC. Protein product: CASSLVRRGETQYF. Filled out from reference TRBV5-1 and TRBJ2-5, the complete variable domain reads KAGVTQTPRYLIKTRGQQVTLSCSPISGHRSVSWYQQTPGQGLQFLFEYFSETQRNKGNFPGRFSGRQFSNSRSEMNVSTLELGDSALYLCASSLVRRGETQYFGPGTRLLVL.

The chain combines TRBV30 with TRBJ1-5; TRBD1 is a possible D gene (5 bases). The CDR3 spans 17 residues. V was cut by 5 bases and J by 0 bases, with 20 bases left in between. Germline CDR1 is GTSNPN and CDR2 is SVGIG (reference sequence). The CDR3 region is CAWGSPGRRYSNQPQHF. The CDR3 DNA reads as TGTGCCTGGGGGAGCCCGGGACGCAGATATAGCAATCAGCCCCAGCATTTT.

The chain is built from TRBV4-1 and TRBJ1-2; 8 positions agree with TRBD1. V lost 3 bases, J lost 8 bases, and 5 bases stayed unmatched. Germline assignment: CDR1 MGHRA and CDR2 YSYEKL. The CDR3 contains 13 residues. In DNA, the CDR3 is TGCGCCAGCAGCCATAAACAGGGGGAGGGCTACACCTTC. It yields the protein CASSHKQGEGYTF.